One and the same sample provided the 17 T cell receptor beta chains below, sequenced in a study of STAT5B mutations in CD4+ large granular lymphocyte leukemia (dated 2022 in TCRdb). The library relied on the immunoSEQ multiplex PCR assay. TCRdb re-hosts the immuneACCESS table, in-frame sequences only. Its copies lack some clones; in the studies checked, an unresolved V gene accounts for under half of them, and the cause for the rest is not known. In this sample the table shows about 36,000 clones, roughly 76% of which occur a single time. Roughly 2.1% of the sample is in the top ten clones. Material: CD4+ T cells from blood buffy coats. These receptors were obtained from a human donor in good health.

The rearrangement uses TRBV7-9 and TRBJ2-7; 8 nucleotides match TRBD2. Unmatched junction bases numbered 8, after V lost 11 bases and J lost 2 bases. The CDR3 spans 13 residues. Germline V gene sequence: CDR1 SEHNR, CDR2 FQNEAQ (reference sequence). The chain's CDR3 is CAGGPGGTYEQYF. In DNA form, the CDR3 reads TGTGCCGGGGGCCCGGGGGGGACCTACGAGCAGTACTTC.

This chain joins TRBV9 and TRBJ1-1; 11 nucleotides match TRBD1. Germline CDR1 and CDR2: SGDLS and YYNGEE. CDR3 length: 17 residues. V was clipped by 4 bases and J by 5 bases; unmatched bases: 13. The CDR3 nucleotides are TGTGCCAGCAGCTCCAGGACAGGGGGCGTCGGGGTGACTGAAGCTTTCTTT. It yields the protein CASSSRTGGVGVTEAFF.

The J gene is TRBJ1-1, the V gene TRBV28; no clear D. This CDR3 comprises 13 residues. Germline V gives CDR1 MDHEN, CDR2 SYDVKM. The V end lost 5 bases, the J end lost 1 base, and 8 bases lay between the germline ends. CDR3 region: CASSLTGNTEAFF. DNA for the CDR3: TGTGCCAGCAGTCTGACTGGGAACACTGAAGCTTTCTTT.

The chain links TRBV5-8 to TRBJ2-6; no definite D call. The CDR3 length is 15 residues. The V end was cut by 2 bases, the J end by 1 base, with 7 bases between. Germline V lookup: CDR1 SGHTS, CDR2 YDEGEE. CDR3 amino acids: CASSFSRSGANVLTF. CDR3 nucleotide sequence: TGTGCCAGCAGCTTTTCCCGGTCTGGGGCCAACGTCCTGACTTTC. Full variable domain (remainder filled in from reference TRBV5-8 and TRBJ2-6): EAGVTQSPTHLIKTRGQQATLRCSPISGHTSVYWYQQALGLGLQFLLWYDEGEERNRGNFPPRFSGRQFPNYSSELNVNALELEDSALYLCASSFSRSGANVLTFGAGSRLTVL.

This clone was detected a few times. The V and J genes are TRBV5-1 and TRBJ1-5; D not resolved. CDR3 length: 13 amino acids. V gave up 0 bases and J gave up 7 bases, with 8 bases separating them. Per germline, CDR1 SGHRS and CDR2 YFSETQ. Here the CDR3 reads CASSLGAGQPQHF. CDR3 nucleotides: TGCGCCAGCAGCTTGGGGGCAGGCCAGCCCCAGCATTTT.

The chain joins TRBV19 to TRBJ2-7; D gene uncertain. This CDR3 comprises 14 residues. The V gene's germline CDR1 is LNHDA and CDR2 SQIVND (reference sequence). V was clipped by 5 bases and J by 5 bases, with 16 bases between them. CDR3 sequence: CASSPFGPSDEQYF. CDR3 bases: TGTGCCAGTAGTCCCTTCGGCCCATCGGACGAGCAGTACTTC.

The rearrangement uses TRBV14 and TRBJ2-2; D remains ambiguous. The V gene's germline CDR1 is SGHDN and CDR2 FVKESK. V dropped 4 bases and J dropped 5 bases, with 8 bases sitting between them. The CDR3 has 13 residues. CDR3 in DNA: TGTGCCAGCAGCCGGAGCGTGACCGGGGAGCTGTTTTTT. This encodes CASSRSVTGELFF.

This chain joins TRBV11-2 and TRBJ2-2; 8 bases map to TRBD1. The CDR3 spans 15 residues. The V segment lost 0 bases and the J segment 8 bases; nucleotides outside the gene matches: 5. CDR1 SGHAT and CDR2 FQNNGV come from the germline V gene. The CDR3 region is CASSLEGQGWGELFF. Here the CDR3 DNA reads TGTGCCAGCAGCTTAGAAGGACAGGGATGGGGGGAGCTGTTTTTT.

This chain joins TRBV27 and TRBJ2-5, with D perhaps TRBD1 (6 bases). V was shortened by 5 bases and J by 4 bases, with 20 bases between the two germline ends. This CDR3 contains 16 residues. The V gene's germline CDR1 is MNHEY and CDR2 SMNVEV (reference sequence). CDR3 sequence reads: CASSPGTPRGGETQYF. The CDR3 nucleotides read TGTGCCAGCAGTCCCGGGACCCCCAGGGGTGGAGAGACCCAGTACTTC.

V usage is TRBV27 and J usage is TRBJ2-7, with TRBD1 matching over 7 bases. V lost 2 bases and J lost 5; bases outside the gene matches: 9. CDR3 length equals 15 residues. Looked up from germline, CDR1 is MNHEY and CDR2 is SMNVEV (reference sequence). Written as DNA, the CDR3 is TGTGCCAGCAGTTTAACGTCAGGGGGTAATCACGAGCAGTACTTC. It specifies CASSLTSGGNHEQYF.

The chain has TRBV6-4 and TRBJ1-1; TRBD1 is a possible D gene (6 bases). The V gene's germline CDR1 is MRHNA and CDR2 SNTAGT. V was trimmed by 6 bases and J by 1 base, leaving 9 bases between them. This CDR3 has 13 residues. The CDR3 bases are TGTGCCAGCAGCCGACAGGAGAACACTGAAGCTTTCTTT. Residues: CASSRQENTEAFF.

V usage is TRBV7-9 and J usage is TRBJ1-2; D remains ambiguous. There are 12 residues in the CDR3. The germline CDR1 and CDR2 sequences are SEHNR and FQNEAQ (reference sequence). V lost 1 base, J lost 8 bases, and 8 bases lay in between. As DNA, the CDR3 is TGTGCCAGCAGCTTAGGGTTCGGGGGCTACACCTTC. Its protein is CASSLGFGGYTF.

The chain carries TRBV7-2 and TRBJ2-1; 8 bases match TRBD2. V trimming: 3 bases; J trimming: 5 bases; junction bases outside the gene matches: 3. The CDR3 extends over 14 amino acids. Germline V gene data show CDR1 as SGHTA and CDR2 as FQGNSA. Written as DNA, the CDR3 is TGTGCCAGCAGCTTCGCGGGAGGCGACAATGAGCAGTTCTTC. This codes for CASSFAGGDNEQFF. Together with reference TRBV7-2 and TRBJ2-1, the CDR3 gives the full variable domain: GAGVSQSPSNKVTEKGKDVELRCDPISGHTALYWYRQSLGQGLEFLIYFQGNSAPDKSGLPSDRFSAERTGGSVSTLTIQRTQQEDSAVYLCASSFAGGDNEQFFGPGTRLTVL.

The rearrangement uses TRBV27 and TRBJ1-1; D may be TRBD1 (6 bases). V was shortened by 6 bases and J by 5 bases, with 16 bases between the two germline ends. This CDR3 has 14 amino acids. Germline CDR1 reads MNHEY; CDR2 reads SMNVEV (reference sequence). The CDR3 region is CASRTGTSRTEAFF. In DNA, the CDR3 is TGTGCCAGCAGGACCGGGACAAGTAGGACTGAAGCTTTCTTT.

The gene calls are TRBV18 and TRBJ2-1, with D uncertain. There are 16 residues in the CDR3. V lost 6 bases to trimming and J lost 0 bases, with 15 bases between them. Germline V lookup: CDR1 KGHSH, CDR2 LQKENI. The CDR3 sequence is CASSMLGASSYNEQFF. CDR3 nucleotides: TGTGCCAGCTCTATGCTGGGTGCCAGCTCCTACAATGAGCAGTTCTTC.

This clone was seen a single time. The DNA of the CDR3 is TGTGCCAGCAGCCCAGGTACCCAAGAGACCCAGTACTTC. Encoded protein: CASSPGTQETQYF. J is TRBJ2-5 and V is TRBV14, with D unclear. CDR3 length: 13 amino acids. Trimming took 4 bases from V and 1 from J, leaving 7 bases between them. CDR1 is SGHDN and CDR2 is FVKESK in the germline V gene.

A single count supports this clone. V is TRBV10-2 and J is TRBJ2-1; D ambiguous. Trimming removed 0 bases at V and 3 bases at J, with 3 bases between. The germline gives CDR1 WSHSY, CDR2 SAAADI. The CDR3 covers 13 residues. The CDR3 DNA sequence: TGCGCCAGCAGTGAGTCTAGCTACAATGAGCAGTTCTTC. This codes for CASSESSYNEQFF.